This T cell receptor (beta chain) was sequenced in a study of blood T cell repertoires in COVID-19. Study-level information: Material from acute and convalescent COVID-19 was sourced from the United States, Italy and Spain. Sources were T cells, B-cell-depleted T cells, or PBMCs; the material itself was cDNA or gDNA.

This CDR3 region has 13 residues. The trim removed 0 bases at V and 7 bases at J, leaving 2 bases unmatched. Sequenced by immunoSEQ multiplex PCR; TCRdb stores in-frame clones only, minus some. The profile shows fewer than 150,000 clones, approximately 87% of them singletons. This receptor was identified in a woman in her forties with acute or convalescent COVID-19. The specimen was peripheral blood. This sequence joins TRBV23-1 and TRBJ1-2; 7 nucleotides match TRBD1. TRBV23-1 is recorded as an ORF, its role being uncertain. The CDR3 DNA is TGCGCCAGCAGTCAATCACAGGGGTTTGGCTACACCTTC. Its translation: CASSQSQGFGYTF.